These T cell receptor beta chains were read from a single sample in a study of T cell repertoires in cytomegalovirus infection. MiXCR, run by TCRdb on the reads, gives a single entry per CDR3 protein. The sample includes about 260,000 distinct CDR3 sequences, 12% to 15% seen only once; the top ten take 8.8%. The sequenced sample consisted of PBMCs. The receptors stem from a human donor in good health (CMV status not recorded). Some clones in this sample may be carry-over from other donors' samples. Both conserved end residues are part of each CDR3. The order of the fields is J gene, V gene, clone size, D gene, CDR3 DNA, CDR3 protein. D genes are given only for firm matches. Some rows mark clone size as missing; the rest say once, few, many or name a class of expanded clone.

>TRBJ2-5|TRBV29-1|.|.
TGCAGCGTTGGGAGGACAGTCCAAGAGACCCAGTACTTC
CSVGRTVQETQYF
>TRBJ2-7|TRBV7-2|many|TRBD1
TGTGCCAGCAGCACAACCGGGACAGGGCCCTACGAGCAGTACTTC
CASSTTGTGPYEQYF
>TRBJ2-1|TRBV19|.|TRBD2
TGTGCCAGTAGTATAGCTGGTAGCGGGAGCTCCTACAATGAGCAGTTCTTC
CASSIAGSGSSYNEQFF
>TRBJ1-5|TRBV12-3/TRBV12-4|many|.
TGTGCCAGCAGCCCCGGGATCCGAATTATTAGCAATCAGCCCCAGCATTTT
CASSPGIRIISNQPQHF
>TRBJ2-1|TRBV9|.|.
TGTGCCAGCAGCGTTGGGCCGGCCGCGGAGAAGTTCTTC
CASSVGPAAEKFF
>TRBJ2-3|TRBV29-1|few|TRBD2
TGCAGCGTTCGACCCGGGACTAGCGGGAGCACAGATACGCAGTATTTT
CSVRPGTSGSTDTQYF
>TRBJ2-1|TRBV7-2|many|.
TGTGCCAGCAGCTTACAGTCCGGGGTTCCCTATGATGAGCAGTTCTTC
CASSLQSGVPYDEQFF
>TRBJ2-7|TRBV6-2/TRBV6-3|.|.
TGTGCCAGCAGTTACTCTGTCGAGCAGTACTTC
CASSYSVEQYF
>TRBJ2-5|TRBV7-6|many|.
TGTGCCAGCAGCCTTACCACGACCCAAGAGACCCAGTACTTC
CASSLTTTQETQYF
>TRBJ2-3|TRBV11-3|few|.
TGTGCCAGCAGCTACCGACACCGGGACACAGATACGCAGTATTTT
CASSYRHRDTDTQYF
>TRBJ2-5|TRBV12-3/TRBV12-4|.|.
TGTGCCAGCAGTTTGTTCGTCCAGGGAAAGACCCAGTACTTC
CASSLFVQGKTQYF
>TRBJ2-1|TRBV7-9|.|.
TGTGCCAGCAGCTTTGCCCTGGGCAGGGGGGGCAATGAGCAGTTCTTC
CASSFALGRGGNEQFF
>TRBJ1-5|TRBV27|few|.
TGTGCCAGCAGCCCCGCCGGGAACAATCAGCCCCAGCATTTT
CASSPAGNNQPQHF
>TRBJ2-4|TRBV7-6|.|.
TGTGCCAGCAGCATACTGAGTGCCAGGGGGGAACTAGCCAAAAACATTCAGTACTTC
CASSILSARGELAKNIQYF
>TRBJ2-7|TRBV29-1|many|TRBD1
TGCAGCGTGGGACAGGGGGCGATCGGCTCCTACGAGCAGTACTTC
CSVGQGAIGSYEQYF
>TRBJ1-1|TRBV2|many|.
TGTGCCAGCAGTACGGGTTCCATGAACACTGAAGCTTTCTTT
CASSTGSMNTEAFF
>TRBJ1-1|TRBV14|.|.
TGTGCCAGCAGCCGCCGAATGCCCTTCACTGAAGCTTTCTTT
CASSRRMPFTEAFF
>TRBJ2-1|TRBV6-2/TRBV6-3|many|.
TGTGCCAGCAGTTACTCGGAGGCCGGACACAATGAGCAGTTCTTC
CASSYSEAGHNEQFF
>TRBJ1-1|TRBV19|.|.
TGTGCCAGTAGTTTACAGTGGCGCGGGACTGAAGCTTTCTTT
CASSLQWRGTEAFF
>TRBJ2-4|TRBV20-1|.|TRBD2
TGCAGTGCTCCGCCGGGAGGGCAGGGTAACATTCAGTACTTC
CSAPPGGQGNIQYF
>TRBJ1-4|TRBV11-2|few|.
TGTGCCAGCAGTTTAGAAGCAGTGAGTGAAAAACTGTTTTTT
CASSLEAVSEKLFF
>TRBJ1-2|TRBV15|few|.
TGTGCCACCAGCAGAGATCAGACCATACAGGGAAGCCGGAATGGCTACACCTTC
CATSRDQTIQGSRNGYTF
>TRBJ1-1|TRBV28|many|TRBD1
TGTGCCAGCAGTCCCGGAGGACAGGGGTCGGGGAACACTGAAGCTTTCTTT
CASSPGGQGSGNTEAFF
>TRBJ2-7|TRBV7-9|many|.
TGTGCCAGCAGCCCTACTCTGGCTCCAGGAGAGCAGTACTTC
CASSPTLAPGEQYF
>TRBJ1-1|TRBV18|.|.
TGTGCCAGCTCACCACGCACCCAACTCCTGGGCACTGAAGCTTTCTTT
CASSPRTQLLGTEAFF
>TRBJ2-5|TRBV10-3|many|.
TGTGCCATCAGTGTGTTAGGGGGACAAGAGACCCAGTACTTC
CAISVLGGQETQYF
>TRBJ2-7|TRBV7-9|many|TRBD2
TGTGCCAGCAGCCCACCGGGACTAGCGGGGCAGTCAAGCTCCTACGAGCAGTACTTC
CASSPPGLAGQSSSYEQYF
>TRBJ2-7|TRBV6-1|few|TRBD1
TGTGCCAGCAGTTTCGGACAGGGGGTTACCTACGAGCAGTACTTC
CASSFGQGVTYEQYF
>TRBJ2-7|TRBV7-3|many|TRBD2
TGTGCCAGCAGCCTCCCTGAGCGGGAGTGGTACGAGCAGTACTTC
CASSLPEREWYEQYF